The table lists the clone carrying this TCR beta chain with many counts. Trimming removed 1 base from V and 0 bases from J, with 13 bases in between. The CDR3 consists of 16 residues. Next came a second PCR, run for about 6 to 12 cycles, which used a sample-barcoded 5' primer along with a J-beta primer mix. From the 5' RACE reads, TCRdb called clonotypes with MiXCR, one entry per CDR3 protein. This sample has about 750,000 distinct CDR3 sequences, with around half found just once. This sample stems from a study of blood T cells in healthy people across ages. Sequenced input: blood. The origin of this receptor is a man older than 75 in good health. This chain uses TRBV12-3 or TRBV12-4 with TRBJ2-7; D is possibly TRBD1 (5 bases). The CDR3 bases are TGTGCCAGCAGTTTAGATCCAGGGTCCCCCTCCTACGAGCAGTACTTC. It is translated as CASSLDPGSPSYEQYF.